The rows below give T cell receptor beta chains drawn from one sample of a study of T cell responses to AZD1222 COVID-19 vaccine. Assay used: immunoSEQ multiplex PCR; TCRdb lists only in-frame clones, some missing. This sample carries around 130,000 clones, around nine tenths of them seen once, and the ten largest clones take about 1.5%. Source: peripheral blood, taken on day 0 of AZD1222 vaccination. The source is an adult in good health. Each CDR3 is given with its conserved first and last residue. The D gene is left open where the match is weak. Rows give clone size only sometimes, using once, few, many, or a class for an expanded clone.

TRBD1,TRBV15,TRBJ1-2,.,CATSRTGSDGYTF,TGTGCCACCAGCCGGACAGGGAGCGATGGCTACACCTTC
TRBD1,TRBV30,TRBJ2-3,.,CAWSTGGTDTQYF,TGTGCCTGGAGTACAGGGGGCACAGATACGCAGTATTTT
TRBD2,TRBV2,TRBJ2-1,.,CASSRVLAGGPQFF,TGTGCCAGCAGCCGCGTTCTAGCGGGGGGCCCCCAGTTCTTC
TRBD2,TRBV7-9,TRBJ2-3,.,CASSFRLAGVDTQYF,TGTGCCAGCAGCTTCCGACTAGCGGGAGTGGATACGCAGTATTTT
TRBD1,TRBV7-9,TRBJ1-6,.,CASSLGTGAPYSPLHF,TGTGCCAGCAGCTTAGGGACAGGAGCTCCTTATTCACCCCTCCACTTT
.,TRBV27,TRBJ2-2,once,CASTGDVTRAGELFF,TGTGCCAGCACCGGTGACGTCACCAGGGCCGGGGAGCTGTTTTTT
.,TRBV2,TRBJ1-5,.,CASRSTQPQHF,TGTGCCAGCAGGAGTACTCAGCCCCAGCATTTT
.,TRBV13,TRBJ1-2,once,CASSFPAAGYGYTF,TGTGCCAGCAGCTTCCCAGCGGCTGGCTATGGCTACACCTTC
.,TRBV7-9,TRBJ1-5,.,CASSLDDSPQHF,TGTGCCAGCAGCTTAGACGACAGTCCCCAGCATTTT
.,TRBV7-5,TRBJ2-2,.,CARSLSVAGGKHANTGELFF,TGTGCCAGAAGCTTATCCGTCGCGGGGGGGAAGCACGCGAACACCGGGGAGCTGTTTTTT
.,TRBV30,TRBJ2-2,.,CAWSVGGRFVTGELFF,TGTGCCTGGAGTGTTGGGGGGCGCTTCGTCACCGGGGAGCTGTTTTTT